This T cell receptor beta chain was sequenced during a study of T and B cells in COVID-19 patients. The wider study: Peripheral blood came from COVID-19 patients with active infection or after recovery.

Each TRB amplification used roughly 220-550 ng of genomic DNA from blood. Overall study findings and caveats: Early severe-case samples and blood from mildly ill patients during symptoms were in short supply. Sorted SARS-CoV-2-responsive or tetramer+ T cells and CD4+, regulatory and CD8+ subsets were not yet sequenced.

This clonotype counts as medium-sized. Its antigen is as yet unknown. BIOMED2 TRB-A/B primer pools were used in multiplex TRB PCR. TCRdb re-analysed the multiplex PCR reads in MiXCR, keeping a single row per CDR3 protein. The repertoire holds some 21,000 distinct CDR3 sequences, with approximately 29% as singletons. Germline V gene data show CDR1 as KGHSH and CDR2 as LQKENI. The V and J ends lost 6 bases and 6 bases, in that order; junction bases with no gene match: 12. CDR3 length: 15 amino acids. The J gene is TRBJ2-3, the V gene TRBV18; 7 nucleotides agree with TRBD1. This TCR derives from a human donor who had recovered from COVID-19. The material sequenced was blood. CDR3 loop: CASSPGQEIRDTQYF. The CDR3, as DNA: TGTGCCAGCTCTCCAGGACAGGAGATTCGTGATACGCAGTATTTT. The whole variable domain, remainder taken from reference TRBV18 and TRBJ2-3, is NAGVMQNPRHLVRRRGQEARLRCSPMKGHSHVYWYRQLPEEGLKFMVYLQKENIIDESGMPKERFSAEFPKEGPSILRIQQVVRGDSAAYFCASSPGQEIRDTQYFGPGTRLTVL.